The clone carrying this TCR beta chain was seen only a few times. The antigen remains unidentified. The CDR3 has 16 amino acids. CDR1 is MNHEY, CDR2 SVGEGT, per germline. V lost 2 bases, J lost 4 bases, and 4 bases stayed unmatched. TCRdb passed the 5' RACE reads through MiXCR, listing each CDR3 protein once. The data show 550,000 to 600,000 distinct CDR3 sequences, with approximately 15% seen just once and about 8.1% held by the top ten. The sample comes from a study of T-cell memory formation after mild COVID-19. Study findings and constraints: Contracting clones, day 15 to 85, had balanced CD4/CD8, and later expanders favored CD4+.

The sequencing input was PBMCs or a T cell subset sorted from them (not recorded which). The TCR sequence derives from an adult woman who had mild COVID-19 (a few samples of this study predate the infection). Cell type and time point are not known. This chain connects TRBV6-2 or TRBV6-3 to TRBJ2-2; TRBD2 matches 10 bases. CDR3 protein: CASSYPSGRVTGELFF. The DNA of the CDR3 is TGTGCCAGCAGTTACCCTAGCGGGAGAGTCACCGGGGAGCTGTTTTTT.